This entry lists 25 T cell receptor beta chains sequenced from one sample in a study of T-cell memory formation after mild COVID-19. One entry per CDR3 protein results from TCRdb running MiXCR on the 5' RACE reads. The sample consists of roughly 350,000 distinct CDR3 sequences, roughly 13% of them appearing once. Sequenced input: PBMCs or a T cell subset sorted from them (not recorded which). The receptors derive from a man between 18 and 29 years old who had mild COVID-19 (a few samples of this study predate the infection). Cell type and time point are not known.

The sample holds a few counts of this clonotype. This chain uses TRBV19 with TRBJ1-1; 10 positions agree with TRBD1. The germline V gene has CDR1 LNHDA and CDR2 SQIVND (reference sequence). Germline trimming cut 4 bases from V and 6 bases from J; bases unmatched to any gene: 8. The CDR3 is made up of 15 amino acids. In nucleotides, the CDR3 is TGTGCCAGTAGTACGACCGGGACAGGGGACTCTGAAGCTTTCTTT. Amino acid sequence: CASSTTGTGDSEAFF.

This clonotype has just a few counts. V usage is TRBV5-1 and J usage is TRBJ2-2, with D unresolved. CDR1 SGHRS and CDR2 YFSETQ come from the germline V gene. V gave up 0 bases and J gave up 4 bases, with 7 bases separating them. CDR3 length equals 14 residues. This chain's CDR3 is CASSLAQSTGELFF. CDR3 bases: TGCGCCAGCAGCTTGGCCCAGAGCACCGGGGAGCTGTTTTTT.

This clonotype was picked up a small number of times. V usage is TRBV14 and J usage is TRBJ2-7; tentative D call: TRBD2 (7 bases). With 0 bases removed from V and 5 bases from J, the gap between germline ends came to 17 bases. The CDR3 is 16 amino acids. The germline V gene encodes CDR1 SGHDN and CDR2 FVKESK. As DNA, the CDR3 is TGTGCCAGCAGCCAAGAGGGGGGGGGCCTCCCCGACGAGCAGTACTTC. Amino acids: CASSQEGGGLPDEQYF.

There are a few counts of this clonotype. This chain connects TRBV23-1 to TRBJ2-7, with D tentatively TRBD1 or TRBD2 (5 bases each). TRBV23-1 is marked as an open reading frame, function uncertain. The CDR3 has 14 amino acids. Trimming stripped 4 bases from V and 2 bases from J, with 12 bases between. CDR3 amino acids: CASSLPGRTYEQYF. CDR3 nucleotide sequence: TGCGCCAGCAGTCTGCCGGGACGGACCTACGAGCAGTACTTC.

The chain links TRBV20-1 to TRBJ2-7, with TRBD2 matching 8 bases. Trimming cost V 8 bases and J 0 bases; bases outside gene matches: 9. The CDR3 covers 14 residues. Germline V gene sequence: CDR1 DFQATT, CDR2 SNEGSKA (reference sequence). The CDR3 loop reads CSPQRGGSSYEQYV. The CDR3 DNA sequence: TGCAGTCCACAACGGGGGGGGAGCTCCTACGAGCAGTACGTC.

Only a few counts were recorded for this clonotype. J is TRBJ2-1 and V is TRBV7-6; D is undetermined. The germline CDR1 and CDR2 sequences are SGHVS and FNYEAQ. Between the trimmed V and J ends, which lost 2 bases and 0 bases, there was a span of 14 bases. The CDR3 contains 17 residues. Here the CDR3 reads CASSLSPGHRSYNEQFF. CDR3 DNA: TGTGCCAGCAGCTTATCGCCAGGTCATCGCTCCTACAATGAGCAGTTCTTC.

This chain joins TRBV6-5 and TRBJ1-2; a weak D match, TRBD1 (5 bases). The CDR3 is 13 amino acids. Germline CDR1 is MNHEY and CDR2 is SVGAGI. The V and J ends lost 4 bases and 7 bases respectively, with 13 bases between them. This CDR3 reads CASSSPQGTGYTF. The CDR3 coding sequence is TGTGCCAGCAGTTCCCCTCAAGGGACTGGCTACACCTTC.

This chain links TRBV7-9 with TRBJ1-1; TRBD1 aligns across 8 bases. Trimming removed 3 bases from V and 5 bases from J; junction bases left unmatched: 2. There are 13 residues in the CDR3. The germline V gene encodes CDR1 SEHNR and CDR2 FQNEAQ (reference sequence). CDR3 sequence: CASSFQGATEAFF. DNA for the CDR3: TGTGCCAGCAGCTTCCAGGGGGCGACTGAAGCTTTCTTT.

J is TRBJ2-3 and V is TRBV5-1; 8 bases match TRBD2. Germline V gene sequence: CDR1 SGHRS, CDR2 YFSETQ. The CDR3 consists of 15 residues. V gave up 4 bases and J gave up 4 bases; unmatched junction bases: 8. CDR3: CASSRTSPSADTQYF. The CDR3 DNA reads TGCGCCAGCAGCAGGACTAGCCCGTCGGCAGATACGCAGTATTTT.

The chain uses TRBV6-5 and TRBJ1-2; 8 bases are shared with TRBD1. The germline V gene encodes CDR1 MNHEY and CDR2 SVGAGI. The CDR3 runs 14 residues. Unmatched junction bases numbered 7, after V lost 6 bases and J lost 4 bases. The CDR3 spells CASRAGGAGYGYTF. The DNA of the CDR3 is TGTGCCAGCAGAGCAGGGGGCGCAGGCTATGGCTACACCTTC.

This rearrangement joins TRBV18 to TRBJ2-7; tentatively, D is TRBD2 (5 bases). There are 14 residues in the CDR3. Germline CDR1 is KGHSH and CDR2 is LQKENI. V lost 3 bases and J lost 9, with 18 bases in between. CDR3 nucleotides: TGTGCCAGCTCACCCTTGGAGGACGGATGGGTGCAGTACTTC. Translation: CASSPLEDGWVQYF.

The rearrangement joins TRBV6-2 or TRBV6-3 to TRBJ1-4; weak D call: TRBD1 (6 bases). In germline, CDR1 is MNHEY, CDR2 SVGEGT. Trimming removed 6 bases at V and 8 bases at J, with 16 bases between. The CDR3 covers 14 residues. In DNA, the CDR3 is TGTGCCAGCAGAGACCCGGGGGGGCGAGAAAAACTGTTTTTT. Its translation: CASRDPGGREKLFF.

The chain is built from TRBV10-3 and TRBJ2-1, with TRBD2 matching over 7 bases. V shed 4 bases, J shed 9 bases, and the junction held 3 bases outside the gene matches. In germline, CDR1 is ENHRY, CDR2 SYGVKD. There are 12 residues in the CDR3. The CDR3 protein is CAISGPGGEQFF. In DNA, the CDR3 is TGTGCCATCAGTGGCCCGGGGGGTGAGCAGTTCTTC.

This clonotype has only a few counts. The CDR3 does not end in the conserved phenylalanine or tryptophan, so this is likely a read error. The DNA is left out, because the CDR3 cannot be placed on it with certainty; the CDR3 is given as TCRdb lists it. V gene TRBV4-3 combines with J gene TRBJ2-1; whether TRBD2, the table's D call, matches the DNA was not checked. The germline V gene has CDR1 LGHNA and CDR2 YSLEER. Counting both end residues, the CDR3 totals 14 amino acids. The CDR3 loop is CASSPGTSGGAEFL.

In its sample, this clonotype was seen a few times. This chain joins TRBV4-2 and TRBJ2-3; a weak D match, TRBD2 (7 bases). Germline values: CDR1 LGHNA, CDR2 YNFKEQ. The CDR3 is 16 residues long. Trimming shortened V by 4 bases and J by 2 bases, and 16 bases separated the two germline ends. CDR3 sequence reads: CASSPRSGGVTDTQYF. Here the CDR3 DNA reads TGTGCCAGCAGCCCAAGATCGGGGGGCGTCACAGATACGCAGTATTTT.

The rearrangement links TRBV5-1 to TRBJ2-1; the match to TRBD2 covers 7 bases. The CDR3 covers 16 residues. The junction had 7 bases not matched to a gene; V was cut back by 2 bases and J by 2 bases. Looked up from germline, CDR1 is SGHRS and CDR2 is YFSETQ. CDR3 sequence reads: CASSFGAGVTYNEQFF. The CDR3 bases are TGCGCCAGCAGCTTTGGCGCGGGGGTCACCTACAATGAGCAGTTCTTC.

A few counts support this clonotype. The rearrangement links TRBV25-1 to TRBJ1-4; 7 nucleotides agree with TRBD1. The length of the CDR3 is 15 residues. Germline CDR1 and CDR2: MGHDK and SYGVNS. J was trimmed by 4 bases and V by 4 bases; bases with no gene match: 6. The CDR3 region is CASSAWDSRNEKLFF. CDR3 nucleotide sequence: TGTGCCAGCAGTGCCTGGGACAGCCGTAATGAAAAACTGTTTTTT. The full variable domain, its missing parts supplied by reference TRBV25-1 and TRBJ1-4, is EADIYQTPRYLVIGTGKKITLECSQTMGHDKMYWYQQDPGMELHLIHYSYGVNSTEKGDLSSESTVSRIRTEHFPLTLESARPSHTSQYLCASSAWDSRNEKLFFGSGTQLSVL.

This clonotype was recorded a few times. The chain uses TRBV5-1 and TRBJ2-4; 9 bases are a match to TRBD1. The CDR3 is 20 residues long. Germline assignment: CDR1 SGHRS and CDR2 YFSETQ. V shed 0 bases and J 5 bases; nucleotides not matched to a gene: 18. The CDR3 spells CASSLGVLKSGQGEENIQYF. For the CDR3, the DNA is TGCGCCAGCAGCTTGGGGGTCCTCAAGTCGGGACAGGGTGAAGAAAACATTCAGTACTTC.

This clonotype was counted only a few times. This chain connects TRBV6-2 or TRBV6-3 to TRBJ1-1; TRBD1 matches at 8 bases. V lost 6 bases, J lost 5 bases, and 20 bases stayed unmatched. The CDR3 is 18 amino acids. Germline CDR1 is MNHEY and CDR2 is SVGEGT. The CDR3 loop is CASSGQDREDRVRTEAFF. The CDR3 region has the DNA TGTGCCAGCAGCGGACAGGACAGGGAGGACAGGGTGAGGACTGAAGCTTTCTTT.

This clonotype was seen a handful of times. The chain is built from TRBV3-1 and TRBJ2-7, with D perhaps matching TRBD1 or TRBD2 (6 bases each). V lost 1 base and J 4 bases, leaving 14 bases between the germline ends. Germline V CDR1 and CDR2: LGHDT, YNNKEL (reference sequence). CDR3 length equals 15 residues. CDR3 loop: CASSQGSRGGYEQYF. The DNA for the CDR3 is TGTGCCAGCAGCCAAGGGTCCAGGGGAGGATACGAGCAGTACTTC.

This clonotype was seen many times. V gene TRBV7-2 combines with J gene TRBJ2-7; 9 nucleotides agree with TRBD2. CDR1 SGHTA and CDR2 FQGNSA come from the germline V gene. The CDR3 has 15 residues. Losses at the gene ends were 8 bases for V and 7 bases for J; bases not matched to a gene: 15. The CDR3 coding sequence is TGTGCCAGCCAAAGAAGTCTGGCTAGCGGGGTTGAGCAGTACTTC. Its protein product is CASQRSLASGVEQYF.

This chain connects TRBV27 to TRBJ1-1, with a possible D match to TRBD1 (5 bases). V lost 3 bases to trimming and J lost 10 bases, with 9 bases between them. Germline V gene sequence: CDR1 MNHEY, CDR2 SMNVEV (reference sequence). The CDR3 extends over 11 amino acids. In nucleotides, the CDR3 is TGTGCCAGCAGTTTTCTAGGGGCAGCTTTCTTT. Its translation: CASSFLGAAFF.

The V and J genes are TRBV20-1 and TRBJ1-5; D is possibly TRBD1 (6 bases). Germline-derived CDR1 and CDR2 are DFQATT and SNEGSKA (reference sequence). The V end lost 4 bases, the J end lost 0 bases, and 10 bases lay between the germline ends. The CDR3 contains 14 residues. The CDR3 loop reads CSATRGGSNQPQHF. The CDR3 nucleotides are TGCAGTGCTACAAGAGGGGGTAGCAATCAGCCCCAGCATTTT.

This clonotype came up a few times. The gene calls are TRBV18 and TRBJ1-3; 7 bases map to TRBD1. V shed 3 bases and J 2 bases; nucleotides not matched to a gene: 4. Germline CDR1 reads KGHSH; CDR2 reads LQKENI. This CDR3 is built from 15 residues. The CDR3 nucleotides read TGTGCCAGCTCACCGGGACAGCTGGCTGGAAACACCATATATTTT. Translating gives CASSPGQLAGNTIYF. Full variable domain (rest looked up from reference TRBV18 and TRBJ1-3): NAGVMQNPRHLVRRRGQEARLRCSPMKGHSHVYWYRQLPEEGLKFMVYLQKENIIDESGMPKERFSAEFPKEGPSILRIQQVVRGDSAAYFCASSPGQLAGNTIYFGEGSWLTVV.

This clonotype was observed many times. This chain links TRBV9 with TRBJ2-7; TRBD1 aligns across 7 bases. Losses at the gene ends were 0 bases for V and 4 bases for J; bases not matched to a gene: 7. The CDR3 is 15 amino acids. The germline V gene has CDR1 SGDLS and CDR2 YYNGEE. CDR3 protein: CASSVAQGDTYEQYF. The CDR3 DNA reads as TGTGCCAGCAGCGTAGCCCAGGGGGATACTTACGAGCAGTACTTC.